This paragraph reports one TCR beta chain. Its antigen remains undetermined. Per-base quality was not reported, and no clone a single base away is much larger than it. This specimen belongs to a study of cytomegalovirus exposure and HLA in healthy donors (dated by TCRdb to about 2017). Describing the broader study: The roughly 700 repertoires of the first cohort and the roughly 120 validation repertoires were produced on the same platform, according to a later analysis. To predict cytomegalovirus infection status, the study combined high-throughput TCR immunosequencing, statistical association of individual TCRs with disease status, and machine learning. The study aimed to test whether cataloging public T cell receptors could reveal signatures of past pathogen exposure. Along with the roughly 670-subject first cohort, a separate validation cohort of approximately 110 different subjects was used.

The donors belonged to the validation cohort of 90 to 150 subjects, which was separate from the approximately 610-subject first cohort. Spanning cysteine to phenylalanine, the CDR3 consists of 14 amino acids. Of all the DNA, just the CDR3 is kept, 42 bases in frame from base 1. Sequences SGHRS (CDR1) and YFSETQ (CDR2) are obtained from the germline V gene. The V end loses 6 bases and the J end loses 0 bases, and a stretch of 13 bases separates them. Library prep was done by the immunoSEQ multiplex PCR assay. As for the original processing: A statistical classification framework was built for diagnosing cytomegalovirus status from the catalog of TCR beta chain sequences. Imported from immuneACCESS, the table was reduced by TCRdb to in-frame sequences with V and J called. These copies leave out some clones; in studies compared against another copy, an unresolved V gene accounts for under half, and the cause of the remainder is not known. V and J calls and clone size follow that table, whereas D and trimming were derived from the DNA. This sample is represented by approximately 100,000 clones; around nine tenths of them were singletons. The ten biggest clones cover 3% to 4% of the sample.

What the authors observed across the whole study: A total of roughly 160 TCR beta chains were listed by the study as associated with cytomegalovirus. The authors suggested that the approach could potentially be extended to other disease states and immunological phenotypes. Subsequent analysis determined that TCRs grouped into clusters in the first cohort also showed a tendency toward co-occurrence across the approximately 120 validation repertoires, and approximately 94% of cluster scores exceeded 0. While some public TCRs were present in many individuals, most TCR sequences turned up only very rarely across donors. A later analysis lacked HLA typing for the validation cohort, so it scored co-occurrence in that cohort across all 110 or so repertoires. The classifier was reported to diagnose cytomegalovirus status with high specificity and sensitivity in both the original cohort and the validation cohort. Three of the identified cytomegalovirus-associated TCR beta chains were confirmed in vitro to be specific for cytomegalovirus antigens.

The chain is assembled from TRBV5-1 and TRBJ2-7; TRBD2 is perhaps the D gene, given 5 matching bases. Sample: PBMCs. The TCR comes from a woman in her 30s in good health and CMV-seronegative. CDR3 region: CASTGSRASYEQYF. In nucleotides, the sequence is TGCGCCAGCACGGGATCGCGGGCCTCCTACGAGCAGTACTTC. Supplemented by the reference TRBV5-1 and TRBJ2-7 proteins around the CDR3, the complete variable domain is KAGVTQTPRYLIKTRGQQVTLSCSPISGHRSVSWYQQTPGQGLQFLFEYFSETQRNKGNFPGRFSGRQFSNSRSEMNVSTLELGDSALYLCASTGSRASYEQYFGPGTRLTVT.